This TCR beta chain was identified in a study of cytomegalovirus exposure and HLA in healthy donors. General observations from the study: Cytomegalovirus-associated status was assigned to 150 to 200 TCR beta chains.

CDR3 length equals 13 residues. Germline loops: CDR1 ENHRY, CDR2 SYGVKD. V was trimmed by 8 bases and J by 3 bases, leaving 13 bases between them. PCR used 60 Vbeta primers and 13 Jbeta primers. Clones were sequenced by immunoSEQ multiplex PCR, and TCRdb holds only the in-frame ones, with some missing. The sample yields about 120,000 clones, less than 85% seen once. On this clone: The antigen remains unidentified.

The sequencing input was PBMCs. The J gene is TRBJ1-1, the V gene TRBV10-3, with D maybe TRBD1 (6 bases). The TCR sequence derives from a man between 25 and 39 years old in good health and CMV-seropositive. CDR3 sequence: CAIAPNRDTEAFF. The CDR3 region has the DNA TGTGCCATCGCCCCGAACAGGGACACTGAAGCTTTCTTT.